Shown below are 5 T cell receptor beta chains from a single sample sequenced in a study of blood T cell repertoires in COVID-19. Data came from immunoSEQ multiplex PCR; TCRdb stores just in-frame clones and leaves some out. The sample shows approximately 82,000 clones, approximately 92% of them seen only once. Sequenced sample: peripheral blood. These receptors were obtained from a woman aged 55-70 years with active COVID-19.

The CDR3 protein is CAISGTGELGEQFF. The CDR3 DNA reads as TGTGCCATCAGCGGAACGGGAGAGTTGGGGGAGCAGTTCTTC. This chain joins TRBV10-3 and TRBJ2-1; a possible D gene is TRBD2 (6 bases). The V gene lost 6 bases and the J gene lost 10 bases, with 19 bases spanning the gap. Germline V gene data show CDR1 as ENHRY and CDR2 as SYGVKD. This CDR3 is 14 amino acids long.

The chain is built from TRBV6-5 and TRBJ1-4; TRBD1 might be the D (6 bases). Trimming left V 7 bases short and J 1 base short, with 10 bases between. Germline V gene sequence: CDR1 MNHEY, CDR2 SVGAGI. This CDR3 region has 14 residues. CDR3 DNA: TGTGCCAGCAAAACAGGGAGAACTAATGAAAAACTGTTTTTT. It is translated as CASKTGRTNEKLFF.

The DNA for the CDR3 is TGTGCCAGCAGACCCCGGGACAGGTCTTACAATGAGCAGTTCTTC. Residues: CASRPRDRSYNEQFF. V gene TRBV5-5 combines with J gene TRBJ2-1; 8 nucleotides match TRBD1. The CDR3 is 15 amino acids. Germline V CDR1 and CDR2: SGHKS, YYEKEE (reference sequence). V was clipped by 5 bases and J by 4 bases; unmatched bases: 8. The full variable domain, its missing parts supplied by reference TRBV5-5 and TRBJ2-1, is DAGVTQSPTHLIKTRGQQVTLRCSPISGHKSVSWYQQVLGQGPQFIFQYYEKEERGRGNFPDRFSARQFPNYSSELNVNALLLGDSALYLCASRPRDRSYNEQFFGPGTRLTVL.

V usage is TRBV6-1 and J usage is TRBJ1-3; 11 positions agree with TRBD1. The length of the CDR3 is 15 residues. Germline V gene lookup returns CDR1 MNHNS and CDR2 SASEGT. J gave up 2 bases and V 3 bases, and 0 bases lay outside the gene matches. DNA of the CDR3: TGTGCCAGCAGTGAGGACAGGGGGCCTGGAAACACCATATATTTT. Its translation is CASSEDRGPGNTIYF.

In DNA form, the CDR3 reads TGTGCCAGCAGTTTCGGGAACAGTCGGAACACCGGGGAGCTGTTTTTT. It translates to CASSFGNSRNTGELFF. The chain uses TRBV27 and TRBJ2-2, with D possibly matching TRBD2 (5 bases). Per germline, CDR1 MNHEY and CDR2 SMNVEV (reference sequence). V dropped 3 bases and J dropped 1 base, with 12 bases sitting between them. The length of the CDR3 is 16 residues.